Included here is one T cell receptor (beta chain) sequence, with context. Its recognized antigen is unknown. No qualities accompany the bases; no much larger clone lies one base away. The entry originates in a study of cytotoxic CD8 clonotypes in ibrutinib-treated CLL (dated by TCRdb to about 2021). Describing the broader study: In this cohort, approximately 15 patients were treatment-naive and ten to eleven were relapsed/refractory, while around 18 had unmutated IGHV. Partial responses were observed in roughly 24 patients and complete responses in 2; after a median follow-up of roughly 62 months, remission was maintained in roughly 15 patients and progression was observed in about twelve. Response samples were taken after a median of roughly 12 months on treatment, ranging from about 6 to 40 months. An average of 255,043 productive templates and approximately 91,000 productive rearrangements was obtained per sample. Longitudinal samples were available for about 30% of the 86 trial participants. Cryopreserved peripheral blood mononuclear cells were obtained prior to treatment, at the time of response, and at either disease progression or sustained remission. Every sample from remission and from progressive disease was obtained while the patients were still on ibrutinib. Study-level results and caveats: Sampling times were not matched between sustained-remission and progressing patients, and lymph node repertoires were not studied. Public clonotypes were found to be uncommon and were observed to contract or remain stable during treatment; the increase in clonality was shown to reflect expansion of private clonotypes at ibrutinib response. Clonality increased at ibrutinib response, stayed stable in sustained remission, and fell back toward baseline at progression. At baseline, clonality was higher than in age-matched healthy donors and showed a strong correlation with circulating CD8+ T-cell counts.

A MiSeq instrument was used for deep resolution sequencing, which targeted depths ranging from 1 in 1 million up to 1 in 200,000 T cells, with coverage averaging 10x for each clonotype. The immunoSEQ hsTCRB Kit was used to generate TCR beta libraries. Processing in the source paper ran as follows. ImmunoSEQ Data Assistant and ImmunoSEQ Analyzer were used for data analysis, and V, D and J genes were assigned according to IMGT definitions. Clonality, which ranges from 0 to 1, was calculated by subtracting the normalized Shannon entropy of productive rearrangement frequencies from one. Only overrepresented clonotypes making up at least 0.05% of the repertoire of each patient were included in the public clonotype analysis. Some 13 repertoires from age-matched healthy donors, obtained from immuneACCESS, served as clonality controls. TCRdb took over this immuneACCESS table, retaining in-frame rearrangements with V and J assigned. Such tables are incomplete; in checked studies, under half of the missing clones stem from an unresolved V gene, and the remainder is unexplained. V, J and clone size are taken as reported in that table, and D and trimming were inferred from the DNA itself. Present in this sample are about 25,000 clones, approximately 85% of which were seen just once. The top ten clonotypes cover approximately 8% of the sample.

Explained via the paper, the time point label denotes: 20 to 25 months on ibrutinib. Approximately 2 micrograms of genomic DNA were extracted from cryopreserved PBMCs for TCR beta library preparation. Longitudinal blood samples from CLL patients receiving ibrutinib monotherapy were subjected to high-throughput TCR beta sequencing. Patients were enrolled in a phase 2 open-label single-center ibrutinib monotherapy trial. Spanning cysteine to phenylalanine, the CDR3 consists of 16 amino acids. Only CDR3 DNA is held: 48 bases, read in frame from base 1. Taken from the germline V gene, the CDR1 and CDR2 loops are SGHTA and FQGTGA. For this chain, trimming is 2 bases at the V end and 2 bases at the J end, and the number of junction bases without a gene match is 6.

The sequencing here drew on PBMCs, taken after 24 months of ibrutinib treatment. Recombination joined TRBV7-3 with TRBJ2-3; 8 bases in between match TRBD1. This TCR was sampled from a human donor with chronic lymphocytic leukemia. The CDR3 sequence is CASSLGGQGNTDTQYF. The DNA sequence is as follows: TGTGCCAGCAGCTTAGGAGGACAGGGAAACACAGATACGCAGTATTTT. With the rest looked up from the reference TRBV7-3 and TRBJ2-3 genes rather than sequenced, the full variable domain is GAGVSQTPSNKVTEKGKYVELRCDPISGHTALYWYRQSLGQGPEFLIYFQGTGAADDSGLPNDRFFAVRPEGSVSTLKIQRTERGDSAVYLCASSLGGQGNTDTQYFGPGTRLTVL.